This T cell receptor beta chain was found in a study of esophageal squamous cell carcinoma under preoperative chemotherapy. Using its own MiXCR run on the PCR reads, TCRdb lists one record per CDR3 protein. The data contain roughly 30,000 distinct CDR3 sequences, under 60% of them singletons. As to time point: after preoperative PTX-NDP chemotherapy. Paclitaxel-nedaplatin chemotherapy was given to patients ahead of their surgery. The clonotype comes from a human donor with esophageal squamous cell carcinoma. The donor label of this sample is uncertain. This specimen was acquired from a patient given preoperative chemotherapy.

The CDR3 DNA follows: TGTGCCAGCAGGGTCGGAGCGAGAGAACGAGATACGCAGTACTTC. Translation: CASRVGARERDTQYF. The J gene is TRBJ2-3, the V gene TRBV6-2 or TRBV6-3; D is unresolved. The J call is uncertain, as TRBJ2-7 better fits the DNA end. Looked up from germline, CDR1 is MNHEY and CDR2 is SVGEGT. The CDR3 consists of 15 residues.